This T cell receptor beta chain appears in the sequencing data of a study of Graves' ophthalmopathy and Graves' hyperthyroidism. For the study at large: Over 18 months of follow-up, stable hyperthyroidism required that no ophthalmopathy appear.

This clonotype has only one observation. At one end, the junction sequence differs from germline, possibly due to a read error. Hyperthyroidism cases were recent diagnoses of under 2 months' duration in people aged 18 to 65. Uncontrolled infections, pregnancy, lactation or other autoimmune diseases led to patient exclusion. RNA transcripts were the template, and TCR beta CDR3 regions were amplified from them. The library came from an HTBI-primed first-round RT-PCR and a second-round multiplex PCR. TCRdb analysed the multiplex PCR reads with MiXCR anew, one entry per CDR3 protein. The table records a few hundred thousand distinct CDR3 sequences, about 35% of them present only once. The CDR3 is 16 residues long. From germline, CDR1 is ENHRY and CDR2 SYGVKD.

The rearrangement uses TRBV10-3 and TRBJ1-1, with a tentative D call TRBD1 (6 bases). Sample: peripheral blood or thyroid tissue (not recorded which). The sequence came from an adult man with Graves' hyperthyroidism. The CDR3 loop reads CAISEGWGAMNSEAFF. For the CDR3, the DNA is TGTGCCATCAGTGAAGGATGGGGGGCCATGAACTCTGAAGCTTTCTTT.